This T cell receptor (beta chain) was recorded in a study of CD8 T cells in ankylosing spondylitis. Making the TCR beta libraries involved quantitative 5'-RACE with molecular barcodes. TCRdb used MiXCR to reprocess the 5' RACE reads, holding one entry per CDR3 protein. The table records under 950,000 distinct CDR3 sequences, over 15% of them present only once. This clonotype occurred a few times. Antigen unknown. Findings and limits, study-wide: Reports say disease-linked clones showed up significantly more in matched ankylosing spondylitis synovial fluid. Seven to nine highly homologous variants made up a TCR beta motif, and this motif appeared characteristic of ankylosing spondylitis blood. Relatively rare in peripheral blood, disease-linked clones were also CD8+.

The clonotype originates from a male donor with ankylosing spondylitis. The sequenced sample consisted of blood, either unsorted or a sorted T cell fraction (not recorded which).

The chain's CDR3 is CASAPDGDYNEQFF. CDR3 nucleotides: TGTGCTAGTGCCCCCGACGGAGATTACAATGAGCAGTTCTTC. The gene calls are TRBV12-5 and TRBJ2-1; D not resolved. The ends were cut back, 7 bases at V and 4 bases at J, with 14 bases in the middle. This CDR3 comprises 14 residues. Germline assignment: CDR1 LGHNT and CDR2 FRNRAP.